These 26 T cell receptor beta chains were sequenced from one sample in a study of response to subunit inactivated influenza vaccine. One entry per CDR3 protein results from TCRdb running MiXCR on the RT-PCR reads. The sample has 500,000 to 750,000 distinct CDR3 sequences, about 14% seen once. Sequenced here: PBMCs from blood, sampled about 11 days after vaccination. The receptors shown here come from a man aged 50 or older who received an inactivated influenza vaccine.

V usage is TRBV24-1 and J usage is TRBJ2-2; the D gene is possibly TRBD1 (5 bases). This CDR3 has 13 amino acids. From germline, CDR1 is KGHDR and CDR2 SFDVKD. The V gene lost 10 bases and the J gene lost 6 bases, with 14 bases spanning the gap. The CDR3 bases are TGTGCCACAGGGGATGGATACCCCGGGGAGCTGTTTTTT. It encodes CATGDGYPGELFF.

The chain has TRBV7-9 and TRBJ1-1, with D possibly TRBD1 on 5 matching bases. There are 12 residues in the CDR3. CDR1 and CDR2 (germline): SEHNR, FQNEAQ (reference sequence). With 5 bases removed from V and 6 bases from J, the gap between germline ends came to 10 bases. CDR3 protein: CASSAGGAEAFF. As DNA, the CDR3 is TGTGCCAGCAGCGCGGGGGGGGCTGAAGCTTTCTTT. Using reference TRBV7-9 and TRBJ1-1 for the parts outside the CDR3, the full variable domain is DTGVSQNPRHKITKRGQNVTFRCDPISEHNRLYWYRQTLGQGPEFLTYFQNEAQLEKSRLLSDRFSAERPKGSFSTLEIQRTEQGDSAMYLCASSAGGAEAFFGQGTRLTVV.

In its sample, this clonotype was seen a few times. The chain links TRBV20-1 to TRBJ1-5, with no clear D. V was pared by 3 bases and J by 2 bases, with 14 bases between. CDR3 length: 15 amino acids. Germline CDR1 and CDR2: DFQATT and SNEGSKA (reference sequence). CDR3 sequence (DNA): TGCAGTGCTAGTCCTGACCGTTCGGGCAATCAGCCCCAGCATTTT. It translates to CSASPDRSGNQPQHF.

The chain couples TRBV6-5 to TRBJ2-1; D is ambiguous. CDR1 and CDR2 (germline): MNHEY, SVGAGI. The length of the CDR3 is 14 residues. The V gene lost 0 bases and the J gene lost 5 bases, with 8 bases spanning the gap. CDR3 sequence reads: CASSYSGIDNEQFF. CDR3 nucleotide sequence: TGTGCCAGCAGTTACTCGGGAATCGACAATGAGCAGTTCTTC.

This clonotype has only a few counts. CDR3 sequence reads: CSAISWGSYEQYF. Here the CDR3 DNA reads TGCAGTGCTATTTCTTGGGGGAGCTACGAGCAGTACTTC. The chain uses TRBV20-1 and TRBJ2-7; D tentatively reads TRBD1 or TRBD2 (5 bases each). CDR1 and CDR2 (germline): DFQATT, SNEGSKA (reference sequence). Trimming stripped 4 bases from V and 3 bases from J, with 13 bases between. CDR3 length: 13 amino acids.

CDR3 DNA: TGCGCCAGCAGCCAAGTCTTCAGGGAAACCAAAAACATTCAGTACTTC. Protein product: CASSQVFRETKNIQYF. V and J are TRBV4-1 and TRBJ2-4, with D possibly TRBD1 on 5 matching bases. Germline CDR1 is MGHRA and CDR2 is YSYEKL. The V gene lost 1 base and the J gene lost 2 bases, with 12 bases spanning the gap. This CDR3 has 16 residues.

This CDR3 is CASSQQGIWQFF. The CDR3 DNA reads TGTGCCAGCAGCCAGCAGGGAATCTGGCAGTTCTTC. V gene TRBV3-1 combines with J gene TRBJ2-1, with a weak D call TRBD1 (5 bases). The germline gives CDR1 LGHDT, CDR2 YNNKEL (reference sequence). The CDR3 is 12 amino acids. V gave up 3 bases and J gave up 12 bases, with 12 bases separating them.

The table lists this clonotype with a few counts. The chain is built from TRBV7-3 and TRBJ2-5, with TRBD2 matching over 12 bases. The CDR3 is 17 amino acids. In germline, CDR1 is SGHTA, CDR2 FQGTGA. The trim removed 5 bases at V and 5 bases at J, leaving 12 bases unmatched. The CDR3 DNA sequence: TGTGCCAGCAGCCCGGGAAGGACTAGCGGGATGGGGGAGACCCAGTACTTC. Protein: CASSPGRTSGMGETQYF.

This rearrangement joins TRBV7-2 to TRBJ2-1, with 8 bases fitting TRBD1. Germline V CDR1 and CDR2: SGHTA, FQGNSA. V shed 1 base and J 3 bases; nucleotides not matched to a gene: 5. The CDR3 contains 16 residues. CDR3 region: CASSLVGTGRYNEQFF. The CDR3 region has the DNA TGTGCCAGCAGCTTAGTGGGGACAGGTCGCTACAATGAGCAGTTCTTC.

This clonotype was counted only a few times. The genes are TRBV12-3 or TRBV12-4 and TRBJ1-1; D remains unclear. The V and J ends lost 2 bases and 6 bases respectively, with 13 bases between them. This CDR3 is 14 amino acids long. The CDR3 nucleotides are TGTGCCAGCAGTTTAAGGGATAGTTTCGCTGAAGCTTTCTTT. Its translation is CASSLRDSFAEAFF.

Worth noting for this clonotype: Sequence at one end of the junction differs from germline and may be a read error. The genes are TRBV30 and TRBJ2-3, with D unresolved. Germline values: CDR1 GTSNPN, CDR2 SVGIG (reference sequence). This CDR3 comprises 13 residues. The CDR3 reads CAWSVMSSDTQFF. Here the CDR3 DNA reads TGTGCCTGGAGTGTAATGTCCTCCGATACGCAGTTTTTT.

V usage is TRBV9 and J usage is TRBJ2-6; 8 bases fit TRBD1. V lost 2 bases and J lost 0; bases outside the gene matches: 10. This CDR3 region has 19 residues. Germline V gene data show CDR1 as SGDLS and CDR2 as YYNGEE. The CDR3 sequence: CASSVRPGQATSGANVLTF. In nucleotides, the CDR3 is TGTGCCAGCAGCGTTCGACCGGGACAGGCAACCTCTGGGGCCAACGTCCTGACTTTC.

This clonotype has a handful of counts. This chain uses TRBV6-5 with TRBJ2-5, with 8 bases matching TRBD2. After removal of 4 bases from V and 4 bases from J, the junction contained 5 bases not matched to a gene. The CDR3 totals 14 residues. Germline V lookup: CDR1 MNHEY, CDR2 SVGAGI. The CDR3 protein is CASSSPSGPETQYF. In DNA, the CDR3 is TGTGCCAGCAGTTCACCTAGCGGGCCAGAGACCCAGTACTTC.

This chain links TRBV5-4 with TRBJ1-5, with 7 bases identical to TRBD1. The CDR3 covers 16 residues. The germline CDR1 and CDR2 sequences are SGHNT and YYREEE (reference sequence). Trimming took 0 bases from V and 3 from J; bases not matched to a gene: 6. The CDR3 loop reads CASSLGPGGFNQPQHF. CDR3 sequence (DNA): TGTGCCAGCAGCTTGGGGCCAGGGGGATTCAATCAGCCCCAGCATTTT.

This sequence joins TRBV19 and TRBJ2-2; D possibly corresponds to TRBD1 (6 bases). The V end lost 6 bases, the J end lost 1 base, and 15 bases lay between the germline ends. The CDR3 length is 16 residues. Germline V lookup: CDR1 LNHDA, CDR2 SQIVND (reference sequence). Here the CDR3 DNA reads TGTGCCAGTAGACTTAAACCGGGACAGAACACCGGGGAGCTGTTTTTT. Residues: CASRLKPGQNTGELFF.

This chain links TRBV6-5 with TRBJ1-1; no definite D call. The CDR3 consists of 13 residues. Germline V gives CDR1 MNHEY, CDR2 SVGAGI. Between the trimmed V and J ends, which lost 3 bases and 7 bases, there was a span of 12 bases. The CDR3 DNA sequence: TGTGCCAGCAGTTATCTTGAAGGGCATGAAGCTTTCTTT. Its translation: CASSYLEGHEAFF.

This clonotype was recorded many times. This sequence joins TRBV20-1 and TRBJ2-7; 12 nucleotides line up with TRBD2. With 4 bases clipped from V and 5 bases from J, the junction kept 6 bases outside the gene matches. The germline gives CDR1 DFQATT, CDR2 SNEGSKA (reference sequence). The CDR3 extends over 14 amino acids. CDR3 in DNA: TGCAGTGCTATACTAGCGGGAGGTACTAACGAGCAGTACTTC. It is translated as CSAILAGGTNEQYF.

This clonotype was seen a handful of times. DNA of the CDR3: TGCAGCGTTGATTTGGCGGAAAGCTCCTACAATGAGCAGTTCTTC. As protein: CSVDLAESSYNEQFF. The chain combines TRBV29-1 with TRBJ2-1; no clear D. Germline lookup yields CDR1 SQVTM and CDR2 ANQGSEA. V lost 3 bases and J lost 0, with 12 bases in between. The CDR3 spans 15 residues.

This clonotype has more than one count but fewer than ten. This chain connects TRBV2 to TRBJ2-5; maybe TRBD2 (5 bases). The CDR3 loop spans 12 amino acids. Germline V gene lookup returns CDR1 SNHLY and CDR2 FYNNEI. Trimming removed 4 bases at V and 9 bases at J, with 12 bases between. CDR3 nucleotides: TGTGCCAGCAGTGTCGGGTCGGGGTCCCAGTACTTC. Residues: CASSVGSGSQYF.

This clonotype appeared many times. For the CDR3, the DNA is TGTGCCAGCAGCTCAGCGCAGGGATTCCTTTCTGGCTACACCTTC. Amino acid sequence: CASSSAQGFLSGYTF. V usage is TRBV7-2 and J usage is TRBJ1-2; tentatively, D is TRBD1 (5 bases). The V end was cut by 4 bases, the J end by 7 bases, with 19 bases between. Germline V gene lookup returns CDR1 SGHTA and CDR2 FQGNSA. This CDR3 spans 15 amino acids. The full variable domain, completed using reference TRBV7-2 and TRBJ1-2, is GAGVSQSPSNKVTEKGKDVELRCDPISGHTALYWYRQSLGQGLEFLIYFQGNSAPDKSGLPSDRFSAERTGGSVSTLTIQRTQQEDSAVYLCASSSAQGFLSGYTFGSGTRLTVV.

This chain joins TRBV10-3 and TRBJ1-6; D is unclear. The germline gives CDR1 ENHRY, CDR2 SYGVKD. This CDR3 has 14 amino acids. Trimming cost V 4 bases and J 5 bases, with 9 bases left between them. The DNA for the CDR3 is TGTGCCATCAGTGCCGGCGGAGATAATTCACCCCTCCACTTT. This sequence encodes CAISAGGDNSPLHF.

This clonotype was seen once. The chain couples TRBV7-2 to TRBJ2-1; 12 nucleotides match TRBD1. Germline V gene lookup returns CDR1 SGHTA and CDR2 FQGNSA. The CDR3 is 17 residues long. The V segment lost 5 bases and the J segment 6 bases; nucleotides outside the gene matches: 11. CDR3 in amino acids: CASSLTGQGAIGNEQFF. Written as DNA, the CDR3 is TGTGCCAGCAGCCTGACGGGACAGGGGGCGATCGGCAATGAGCAGTTCTTC.

This rearrangement joins TRBV12-3 or TRBV12-4 to TRBJ1-1; no definite D call. V lost 6 bases and J lost 1, with 9 bases in between. CDR3 length equals 13 residues. CDR3 protein: CASSIFGNTEAFF. DNA of the CDR3: TGTGCCAGCAGCATTTTTGGGAACACTGAAGCTTTCTTT.

This clonotype was seen a few times. The chain recombines TRBV20-1 with TRBJ1-6; possible D gene TRBD1, 5 bases. The ends were cut back, 3 bases at V and 8 bases at J, with 14 bases in the middle. Looked up from germline, CDR1 is DFQATT and CDR2 is SNEGSKA (reference sequence). This CDR3 is built from 14 residues. The CDR3 reads CSARLVRDHSPLHF. The DNA for the CDR3 is TGCAGTGCTAGGTTGGTCAGGGATCATTCACCCCTCCACTTT.

The V call is TRBV20-1, the J call TRBJ2-7; D may be TRBD2 (6 bases). Trimming took 0 bases from V and 4 from J, leaving 16 bases between them. Germline lookup yields CDR1 DFQATT and CDR2 SNEGSKA (reference sequence). This CDR3 comprises 15 residues. The CDR3 DNA reads TGCAGTGCTAGAGAAAAATGGGCTAGCGATTACGAGCAGTACTTC. Protein product: CSAREKWASDYEQYF.

There are many counts of this clonotype. A read error may produce the germline difference seen at one junction end. The rearrangement uses TRBV5-1 and TRBJ2-6; D call uncertain. The CDR3 loop spans 15 amino acids. Germline lookup yields CDR1 SGHRS and CDR2 YFSETQ. DNA for the CDR3: TGTGCCAGCAGTTTATTAAGCTCTGGGGCCAACGTCCTGACTTTC. Its translation: CASSLLSSGANVLTF.